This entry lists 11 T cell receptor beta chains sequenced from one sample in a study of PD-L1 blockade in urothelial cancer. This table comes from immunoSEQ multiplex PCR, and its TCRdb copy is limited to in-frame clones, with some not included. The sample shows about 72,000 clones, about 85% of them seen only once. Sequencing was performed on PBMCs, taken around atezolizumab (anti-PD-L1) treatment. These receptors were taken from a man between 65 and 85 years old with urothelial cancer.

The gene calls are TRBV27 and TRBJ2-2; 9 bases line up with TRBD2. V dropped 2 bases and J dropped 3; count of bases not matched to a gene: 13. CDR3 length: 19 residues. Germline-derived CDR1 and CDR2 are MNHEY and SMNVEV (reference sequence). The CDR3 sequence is CASSLGATIAGVHTGELFF. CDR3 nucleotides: TGTGCCAGCAGTTTAGGAGCAACTATAGCGGGAGTGCACACCGGGGAGCTGTTTTTT.

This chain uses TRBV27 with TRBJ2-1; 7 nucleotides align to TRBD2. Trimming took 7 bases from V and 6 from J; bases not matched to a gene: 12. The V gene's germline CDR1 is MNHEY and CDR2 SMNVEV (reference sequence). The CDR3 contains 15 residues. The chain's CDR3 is CASNPGSGYPNEQFF. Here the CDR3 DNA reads TGTGCCAGCAACCCGGGTAGCGGGTATCCCAATGAGCAGTTCTTC.

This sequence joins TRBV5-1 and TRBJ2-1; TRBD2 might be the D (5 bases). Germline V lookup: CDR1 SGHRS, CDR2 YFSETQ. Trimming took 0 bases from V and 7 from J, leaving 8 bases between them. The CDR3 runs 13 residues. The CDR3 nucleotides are TGCGCCAGCAGCTTGGGAGGGTTGAATGAGCAGTTCTTC. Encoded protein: CASSLGGLNEQFF. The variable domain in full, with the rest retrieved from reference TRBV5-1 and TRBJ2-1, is KAGVTQTPRYLIKTRGQQVTLSCSPISGHRSVSWYQQTPGQGLQFLFEYFSETQRNKGNFPGRFSGRQFSNSRSEMNVSTLELGDSALYLCASSLGGLNEQFFGPGTRLTVL.

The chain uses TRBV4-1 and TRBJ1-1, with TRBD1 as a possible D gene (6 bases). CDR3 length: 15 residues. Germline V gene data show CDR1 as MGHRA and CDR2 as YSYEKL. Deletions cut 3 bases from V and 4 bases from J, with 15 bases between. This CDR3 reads CASSQNRARVTEAFF. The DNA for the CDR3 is TGCGCCAGCAGCCAGAACAGGGCCCGAGTCACTGAAGCTTTCTTT.

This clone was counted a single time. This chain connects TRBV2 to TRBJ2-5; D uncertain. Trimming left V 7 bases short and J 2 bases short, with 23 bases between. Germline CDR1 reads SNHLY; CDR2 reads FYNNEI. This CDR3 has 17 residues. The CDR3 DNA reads TGTGCCAGCACCGCGGCGGTGCGACCGCTATTGCAAGAGACCCAGTACTTC. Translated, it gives CASTAAVRPLLQETQYF.

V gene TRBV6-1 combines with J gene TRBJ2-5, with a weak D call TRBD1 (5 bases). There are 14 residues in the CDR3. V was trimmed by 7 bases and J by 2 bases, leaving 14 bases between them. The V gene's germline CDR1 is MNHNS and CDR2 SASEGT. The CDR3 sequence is CASIPHRTQETQYF. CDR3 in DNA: TGTGCCAGCATCCCTCACAGGACACAAGAGACCCAGTACTTC.

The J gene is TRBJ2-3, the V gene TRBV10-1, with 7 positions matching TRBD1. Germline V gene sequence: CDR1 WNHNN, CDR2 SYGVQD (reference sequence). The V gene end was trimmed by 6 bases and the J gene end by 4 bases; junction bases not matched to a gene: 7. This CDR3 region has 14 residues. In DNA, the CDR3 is TGCGCCAGCAGCGTCGGACAGGCTGCAGATACGCAGTATTTT. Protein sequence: CASSVGQAADTQYF.

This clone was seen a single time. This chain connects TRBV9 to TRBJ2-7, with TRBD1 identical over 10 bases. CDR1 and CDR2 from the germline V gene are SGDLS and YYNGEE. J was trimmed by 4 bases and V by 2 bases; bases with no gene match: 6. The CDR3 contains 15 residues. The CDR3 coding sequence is TGTGCCAGCAGCGTGACAGGGGGCCGAGGGTACGAGCAGTACTTC. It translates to CASSVTGGRGYEQYF.

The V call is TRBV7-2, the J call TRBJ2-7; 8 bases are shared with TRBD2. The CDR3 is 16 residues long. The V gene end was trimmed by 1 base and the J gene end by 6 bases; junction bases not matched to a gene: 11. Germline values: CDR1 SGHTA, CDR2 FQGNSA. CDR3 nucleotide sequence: TGTGCCAGCAGCTTAGGGGGGGCGGGAGGAGCCGGCGAGCAGTACTTC. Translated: CASSLGGAGGAGEQYF.

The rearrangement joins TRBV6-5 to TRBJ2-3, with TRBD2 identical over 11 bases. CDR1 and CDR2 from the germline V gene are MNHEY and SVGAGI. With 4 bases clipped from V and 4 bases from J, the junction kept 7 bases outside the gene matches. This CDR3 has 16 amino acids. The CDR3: CASSSLAGVRADTQYF. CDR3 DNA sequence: TGTGCCAGCAGTTCACTAGCGGGAGTAAGGGCAGATACGCAGTATTTT.

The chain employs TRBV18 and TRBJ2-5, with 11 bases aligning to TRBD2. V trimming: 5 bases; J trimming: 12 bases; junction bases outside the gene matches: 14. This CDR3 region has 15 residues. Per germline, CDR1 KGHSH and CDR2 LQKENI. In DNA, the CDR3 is TGTGCCAGCTCATCGGCCCCCGCGGGTAGCGGGAGGGAGTACTTC. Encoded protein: CASSSAPAGSGREYF.